What follows are 6 T cell receptor beta chains derived from one specimen sequenced in a study of Ad26.COV2.S vaccination and SARS-CoV-2 variants. Profiled with immunoSEQ multiplex PCR; TCRdb holds only in-frame clones, not every one. The sample consists of roughly 680,000 clones, roughly 90% of them appearing once. Specified treatment: roughly 19 received Ad26.COV2.S at low or high dose, single or two shots; 5 received placebo; per-sample allocation not given. Sampling was performed 63 days after the first vaccine or placebo injection. The material was peripheral blood, obtained in a trial of Ad26.COV2.S vaccine versus placebo. These receptors all stem from a person aged 18 to 65 who received the Ad26.COV2.S COVID-19 vaccine or a placebo.

This chain links TRBV30 with TRBJ2-2; 7 bases align to TRBD2. The CDR3 is 14 residues long. Trimming cost V 4 bases and J 5 bases; bases outside gene matches: 7. Germline values: CDR1 GTSNPN, CDR2 SVGIG (reference sequence). CDR3 bases: TGTGCCTGGAATGGGAGGGTTTGGACCGGGGAGCTGTTTTTT. This translates into CAWNGRVWTGELFF.

The CDR3 region has the DNA TGTGCCACCGGGACTTTTTACAATGAGCAGTTCTTC. This gives the protein CATGTFYNEQFF. The chain couples TRBV24-1 to TRBJ2-1; maybe TRBD2 (6 bases). Germline V gene lookup returns CDR1 KGHDR and CDR2 SFDVKD. Trimming pared 9 bases from V and 4 bases from J, leaving 9 bases between. This CDR3 contains 12 residues.

The chain joins TRBV7-2 to TRBJ2-5; 9 bases map to TRBD2. CDR1 and CDR2 from the germline V gene are SGHTA and FQGNSA. CDR3 length: 16 amino acids. With V trimmed by 2 bases and J by 5 bases, 9 bases remained unmatched. The CDR3 DNA sequence: TGTGCCAGCAGCTTACGGTCCGGTGCGGGAGGGGAGACCCAGTACTTC. Its protein product is CASSLRSGAGGETQYF.

This rearrangement joins TRBV18 to TRBJ1-1, with a weak D call TRBD1 (6 bases). Germline V gene lookup returns CDR1 KGHSH and CDR2 LQKENI. CDR3 length: 15 amino acids. V was trimmed by 6 bases and J by 7 bases, leaving 21 bases between them. CDR3: CASSDMGGTEGEAFF. The CDR3 bases are TGTGCCAGCTCTGACATGGGGGGCACGGAGGGTGAAGCTTTCTTT.

On this clone: Within the sample, other DNA sequences also encode this same CDR3. The J gene is TRBJ2-5, the V gene TRBV12-3 or TRBV12-4; D is possibly TRBD2 (6 bases). The germline V and J ends were trimmed by 2 bases and 4 bases, with 8 bases remaining between them. The CDR3 runs to 13 residues. The CDR3 coding sequence is TGTGCCAGCAGTTTATCCGGGGGAGAGACCCAGTACTTC. Protein sequence: CASSLSGGETQYF.

The chain recombines TRBV6-5 with TRBJ2-5; TRBD1 agrees at 8 bases. The length of the CDR3 is 14 residues. J lost 3 bases, V lost 4 bases, and 4 bases had no gene match. The germline V gene has CDR1 MNHEY and CDR2 SVGAGI. This CDR3 is CASSSMTGEETQYF. The DNA for the CDR3 is TGTGCCAGCAGTTCCATGACAGGGGAAGAGACCCAGTACTTC.